These 4 T cell receptor beta chains originate from one sample sequenced in a study of human T cells and chemical hapten exposure. Time point specified: pre-sensitization, week 0. Specified treatment: therapeutic diphenylcyclopropenone sensitization with weekly scalp DPC. TCRdb passed the RACE reads through MiXCR, listing each CDR3 protein once. The data show fewer than 300,000 distinct CDR3 sequences, approximately 8.6% seen once. The starting material was whole blood, obtained in connection with sensitization to the hapten diphenylcyclopropenone (DPC). These receptors all come from a middle-aged woman with alopecia areata. Some clones in this sample may be carry-over from other donors' samples.

This clonotype showed up just once. The J gene is TRBJ2-1, the V gene TRBV2; D may be TRBD2 (5 bases). Trimming took off 7 bases at V and 12 bases at J, with 16 bases between the two ends. CDR3 length: 12 amino acids. Germline V CDR1 and CDR2: SNHLY, FYNNEI. CDR3 sequence: CASTSVAGGQFF. The CDR3 nucleotides are TGTGCCAGCACCTCTGTGGCGGGCGGGCAGTTCTTC. The whole variable domain, remainder taken from reference TRBV2 and TRBJ2-1, is EPEVTQTPSHQVTQMGQEVILRCVPISNHLYFYWYRQILGQKVEFLVSFYNNEISEKSEIFDDQFSVERPDGSNFTLKIRSTKLEDSAMYFCASTSVAGGQFFGPGTRLTVL.

This clonotype was seen ten or more times. The V call is TRBV6-2 or TRBV6-3, the J call TRBJ1-5; no definite D call. The CDR3 is 16 amino acids. V gave up 4 bases and J gave up 1 base, with 14 bases separating them. Germline lookup yields CDR1 MNHEY and CDR2 SVGEGT. This CDR3 is CASSSVGNRSNQPQHF. The CDR3 nucleotides are TGTGCCAGCAGTTCGGTCGGGAATAGGAGCAATCAGCCCCAGCATTTT.

V usage is TRBV30 and J usage is TRBJ2-5; D tentatively reads TRBD1 or TRBD2 (5 bases each). V lost 4 bases and J 8 bases, leaving 11 bases between the germline ends. This CDR3 is built from 11 residues. CDR1 and CDR2 (germline): GTSNPN, SVGIG (reference sequence). This chain's CDR3 is CAWIYGTTQYF. CDR3 in DNA: TGTGCCTGGATTTACGGGACCACCCAGTACTTC.

CDR3 sequence (DNA): TGTGCCAGCAGGGACGGATCAGTGGACTATGGCTACACCTTC. It codes for CASRDGSVDYGYTF. The chain carries TRBV11-2 and TRBJ1-2, with no clear D. This CDR3 has 14 amino acids. V was trimmed by 6 bases and J by 3 bases, leaving 14 bases between them. In germline, CDR1 is SGHAT, CDR2 FQNNGV. Supplemented by reference TRBV11-2 and TRBJ1-2, the full variable domain reads EAGVAQSPRYKIIEKRQSVAFWCNPISGHATLYWYQQILGQGPKLLIQFQNNGVVDDSQLPKDRFSAERLKGVDSTLKIQPAKLEDSAVYLCASRDGSVDYGYTFGSGTRLTVV.